One T cell receptor beta chain is described in this entry. What it binds is unknown. Compared with germline, one end of the junction differs, possibly owing to a read error. TCR beta VDJ combinations and CDR3 sequences were profiled from genomic DNA. TCRdb reprocessed the reads with MiXCR, giving one entry per CDR3 protein. The sample yields around 190,000 distinct CDR3 sequences, approximately 49% seen once. This specimen comes from a study of CD8+CD57+ T cells in acquired aplastic anemia. The overall study: CD4+ cell libraries from healthy donors averaged around 11 million reads.

CDR3 length: 13 residues. CDR1 SSHAT and CDR2 FNYEAQ come from the germline V gene (reference sequence). Regarding the study as a whole: Between the patient and control groups, CD8+ Simpson's diversity did not differ significantly. Some 28 CD8+ CDR3 sequences occurred in both the patients and the controls.

The source is a human donor in good health, serving as a control. Specimen: sorted CD4+, CD8+, or CD8+CD57+ T cells (not recorded which) from PBMCs. The rearrangement joins TRBV7-7 to TRBJ2-3, with D unresolved. The CDR3 DNA sequence: TGTGCTAGCAGCTTATCTAGCACAGATACGCAGTATTTT. Protein sequence: CASSLSSTDTQYF.